This T cell receptor beta chain was documented in a study of control samples from healthy donors and cancer patients (dated by TCRdb to 2020 to 2022). As to this clone: Its antigen specificity is not known. Base-call qualities are not available, and no considerably larger clone is one nucleotide away.

Measured from the cysteine to the phenylalanine, the CDR3 is 13 residues long. The kept DNA is CDR3 alone, 39 bases in frame from the first base. Between the V and J ends, shortened by 10 bases and 1 base respectively, the junction contains 11 bases. In the germline V gene (reference sequence), CDR1 corresponds to LNHDA and CDR2 to SQIVND. Library preparation used the immunoSEQ multiplex PCR assay. TCRdb's version of the immuneACCESS table is confined to in-frame rearrangements and falls short of the full clone set. An unresolved V gene accounts for under half of the shortfall where checked; the remainder is of unknown origin. Within this sample are almost 95,000 clones, with 90% of them counted one time only. In total, the top ten clones hold roughly 3.4% of the sample.

Sequencing was done on a sample of blood. The V and J genes are TRBV19 and TRBJ2-4, with the D gene uncertain. This TCR came from a woman in her late teens or twenties in good health. For the CDR3, the sequence is CATSIEAKNIQYF. The DNA reads as follows: TGTGCCACCTCCATCGAGGCCAAAAACATTCAGTACTTC.